The text below deals with one TCR beta chain. Its antigen is still unknown. A read error may be the cause here, since a much bigger clone is one base away. Germline values: CDR1 MNHEY, CDR2 SMNVEV (reference sequence). Between the trimmed V and J ends, which lost 8 bases and 4 bases, there was a span of 14 bases. The CDR3 contains 13 residues. TCRdb analysed the 5' RACE reads with MiXCR anew, one entry per CDR3 protein. This table holds about 50,000 distinct CDR3 sequences, 9.3% found once. The data originate from a study of T-cell memory formation after mild COVID-19. Study-level points and caveats: Some clones that responded were present in memory (sampled pre-infection), which suggests cross-reactive memory joined.

The sequenced sample consisted of PBMCs or a T cell subset sorted from them (not recorded which). The chain has TRBV27 and TRBJ2-5; no clear D gene. The sequence derives from an adult woman who had mild COVID-19 (a few samples of this study predate the infection). Cell type and time point are not known. The CDR3 coding sequence is TGTGCCAGCCGCCCCGCGGTGGGAGAGACCCAGTACTTC. This codes for CASRPAVGETQYF.